The 9 T cell receptor beta chains below were found in one sample sequenced in a study of cytomegalovirus exposure and HLA in healthy donors (dated by TCRdb to about 2017). Libraries were built with the immunoSEQ multiplex PCR assay. For the multiplex PCR, a mixture combining 60 forward primers for TCR Vbeta segments and 13 reverse primers for TCR Jbeta segments was used. Not all clones reach the TCRdb copy of this immuneACCESS table, which keeps in-frame sequences only. Checked studies attribute under half of the gap to unresolved V genes and leave the rest unexplained. The sample table contains roughly 100,000 clones; only one count was recorded for about 80% of them. Clones ranked in the top ten supply approximately 5.3% of the sample. The sample taken for sequencing was PBMCs. Receptors originate from a woman aged 18-29 years in good health and CMV-seropositive.

The chain links TRBV2 to TRBJ2-7; 9 bases map to TRBD2. This CDR3 spans 14 amino acids. J gave up 2 bases and V 4 bases, and 3 bases lay outside the gene matches. Germline V CDR1 and CDR2: SNHLY, FYNNEI. CDR3 DNA sequence: TGTGCCAGCAGTGGACTAGCGGTGCCCTACGAGCAGTACTTC. It specifies CASSGLAVPYEQYF.

The CDR3 DNA follows: TGCGCCAGCAGCCATCGAGGGGGCGGATACAATGAGCAGTTCTTC. Amino acids: CASSHRGGGYNEQFF. V gene TRBV4-1 combines with J gene TRBJ2-1; 7 bases align to TRBD1. V trimming: 3 bases; J trimming: 4 bases; junction bases outside the gene matches: 6. Germline V lookup: CDR1 MGHRA, CDR2 YSYEKL. CDR3 length: 15 amino acids.

The V and J genes are TRBV11-3 and TRBJ2-1, with D tentatively TRBD2 (6 bases). V was pared by 5 bases and J by 8 bases, with 16 bases between. The germline CDR1 and CDR2 sequences are SGHNT and YENEEA. The CDR3 extends over 14 amino acids. The CDR3 sequence is CASSRLSGSHEQFF. CDR3 DNA sequence: TGTGCCAGCAGCCGCCTTAGCGGAAGCCATGAGCAGTTCTTC.

This clone came up a few times. The chain joins TRBV14 to TRBJ1-4, with D perhaps TRBD1 (6 bases). Germline values: CDR1 SGHDN, CDR2 FVKESK. Trimming pared 4 bases from V and 4 bases from J, leaving 13 bases between. CDR3 size: 15 residues. As DNA, the CDR3 is TGTGCCAGCAGCCCGGGACATACCAGTAATGAAAAACTGTTTTTT. Its translation is CASSPGHTSNEKLFF.

The chain links TRBV19 to TRBJ2-1; D not resolved. The length of the CDR3 is 15 residues. V gave up 5 bases and J gave up 0 bases, with 11 bases separating them. Germline V gene lookup returns CDR1 LNHDA and CDR2 SQIVND (reference sequence). Written as DNA, the CDR3 is TGTGCCAGTAGTCCCCAAGTCGGCTCCTACAATGAGCAGTTCTTC. Protein product: CASSPQVGSYNEQFF.

This chain uses TRBV12-5 with TRBJ2-7; D is perhaps TRBD2 (6 bases). This CDR3 is 13 amino acids long. V lost 7 bases and J lost 3, with 13 bases in between. Germline V lookup: CDR1 LGHNT, CDR2 FRNRAP. As DNA, the CDR3 is TGTGCTAGTGCACGTCGGGAGTTCTACGAGCAGTACTTC. Its translation is CASARREFYEQYF.

The gene calls are TRBV7-9 and TRBJ1-1; maybe TRBD1 (5 bases). This CDR3 contains 14 residues. V was trimmed by 6 bases and J by 0 bases, leaving 11 bases between them. From germline, CDR1 is SEHNR and CDR2 FQNEAQ (reference sequence). The CDR3 protein is CASRPDTLNTEAFF. The DNA for the CDR3 is TGTGCCAGCAGACCGGACACCTTGAACACTGAAGCTTTCTTT.

The chain uses TRBV28 and TRBJ1-2, with 9 bases that match TRBD1. The CDR3 is 14 residues long. J lost 7 bases, V lost 6 bases, and 9 bases had no gene match. Germline assignment: CDR1 MDHEN and CDR2 SYDVKM. CDR3 in DNA: TGTGCCAGCAGCCGAGGACAGGGGACGGGTGGCTACACCTTC. Amino acid sequence: CASSRGQGTGGYTF.

The sample holds a few counts of this clone. The V call is TRBV10-3, the J call TRBJ1-5, with TRBD1 matching over 9 bases. J gave up 5 bases and V 6 bases, and 5 bases lay outside the gene matches. CDR3 length equals 14 residues. Germline V gene sequence: CDR1 ENHRY, CDR2 SYGVKD. The CDR3 reads CAIRGDREDQPQHF. CDR3 DNA: TGTGCCATCAGGGGGGACAGGGAGGATCAGCCCCAGCATTTT.